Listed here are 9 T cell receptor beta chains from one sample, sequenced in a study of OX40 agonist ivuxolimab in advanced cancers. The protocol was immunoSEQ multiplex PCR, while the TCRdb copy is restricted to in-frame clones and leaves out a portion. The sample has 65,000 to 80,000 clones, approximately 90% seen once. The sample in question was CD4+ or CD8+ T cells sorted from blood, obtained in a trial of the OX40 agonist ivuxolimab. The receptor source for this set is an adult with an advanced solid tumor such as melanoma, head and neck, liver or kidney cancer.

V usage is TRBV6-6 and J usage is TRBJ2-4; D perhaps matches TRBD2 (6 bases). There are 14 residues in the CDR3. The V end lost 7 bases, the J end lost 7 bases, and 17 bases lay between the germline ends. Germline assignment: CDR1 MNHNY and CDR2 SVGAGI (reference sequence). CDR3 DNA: TGTGCCAGCAATACGGGGACGGGAGAGAACATTCAGTACTTC. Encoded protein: CASNTGTGENIQYF.

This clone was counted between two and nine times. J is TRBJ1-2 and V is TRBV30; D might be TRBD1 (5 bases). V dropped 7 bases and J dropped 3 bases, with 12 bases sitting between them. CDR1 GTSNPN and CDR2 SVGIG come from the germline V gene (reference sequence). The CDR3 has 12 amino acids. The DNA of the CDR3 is TGTGCCTCGCTAGGGACTGACTATGGCTACACCTTC. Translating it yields CASLGTDYGYTF.

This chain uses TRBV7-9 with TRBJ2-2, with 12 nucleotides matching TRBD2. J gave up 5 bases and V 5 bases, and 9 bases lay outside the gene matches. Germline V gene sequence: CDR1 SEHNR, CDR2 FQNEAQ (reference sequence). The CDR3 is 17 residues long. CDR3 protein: CASSETTSGGNTGELFF. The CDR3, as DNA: TGTGCCAGCAGCGAAACCACTAGCGGGGGGAATACCGGGGAGCTGTTTTTT.

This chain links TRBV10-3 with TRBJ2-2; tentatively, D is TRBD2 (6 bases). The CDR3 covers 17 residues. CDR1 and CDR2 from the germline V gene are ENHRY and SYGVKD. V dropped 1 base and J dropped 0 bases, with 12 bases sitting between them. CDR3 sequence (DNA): TGTGCCATCAGTGAGTTGCGGGGATTCGCGAACACCGGGGAGCTGTTTTTT. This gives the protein CAISELRGFANTGELFF.

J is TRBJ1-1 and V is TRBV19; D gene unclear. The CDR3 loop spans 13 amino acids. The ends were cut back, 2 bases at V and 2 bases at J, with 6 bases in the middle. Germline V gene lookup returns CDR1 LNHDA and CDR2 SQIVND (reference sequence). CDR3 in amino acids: CASSIYGNTEAFF. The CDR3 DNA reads TGTGCCAGTAGTATATACGGTAACACTGAAGCTTTCTTT.

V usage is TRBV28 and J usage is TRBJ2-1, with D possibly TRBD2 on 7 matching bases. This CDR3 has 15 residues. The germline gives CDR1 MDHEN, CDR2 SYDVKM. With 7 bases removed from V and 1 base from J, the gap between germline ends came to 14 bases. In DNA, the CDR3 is TGTGCCAGCACACGCGGGGGCTTATCCTACAATGAGCAGTTCTTC. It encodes CASTRGGLSYNEQFF.

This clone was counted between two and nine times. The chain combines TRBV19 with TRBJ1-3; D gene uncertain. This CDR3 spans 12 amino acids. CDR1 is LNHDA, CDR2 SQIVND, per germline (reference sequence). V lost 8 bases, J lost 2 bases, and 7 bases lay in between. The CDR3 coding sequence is TGTGCCAGTTTATCGGCTGGAAACACCATATATTTT. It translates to CASLSAGNTIYF.

CDR3 in DNA: TGTGCCAGCAACCGCGTCCCCGGACTAGCCGGGGAAACCGGGGAGCTGTTTTTT. Residues: CASNRVPGLAGETGELFF. The chain recombines TRBV27 with TRBJ2-2; 8 nucleotides line up with TRBD2. Germline V lookup: CDR1 MNHEY, CDR2 SMNVEV (reference sequence). The CDR3 loop spans 18 amino acids. V dropped 7 bases and J dropped 5; count of bases not matched to a gene: 18.

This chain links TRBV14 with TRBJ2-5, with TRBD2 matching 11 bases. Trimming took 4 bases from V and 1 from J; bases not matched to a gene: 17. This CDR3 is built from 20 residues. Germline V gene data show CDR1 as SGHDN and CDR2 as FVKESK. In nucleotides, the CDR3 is TGTGCCAGCAGCCGCCCGACCGGGACTAGCGGAGCTTCGCCCCAAGAGACCCAGTACTTC. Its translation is CASSRPTGTSGASPQETQYF. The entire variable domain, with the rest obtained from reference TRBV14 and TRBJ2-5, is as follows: EAGVTQFPSHSVIEKGQTVTLRCDPISGHDNLYWYRRVMGKEIKFLLHFVKESKQDESGMPNNRFLAERTGGTYSTLKVQPAELEDSGVYFCASSRPTGTSGASPQETQYFGPGTRLLVL.